This T cell receptor (beta chain) was captured by sequencing in a study of blood T cell dynamics during melanoma immunotherapy. Time point indicated: week 3, after first cycle of checkpoint inhibitor. Assay: immunoSEQ multiplex PCR; the TCRdb copy retains only in-frame clones and omits some. The sample shows about 19,000 clones, roughly 87% of them seen only once. This TCR was sampled from a human donor with melanoma. Sequences were derived from blood, sampled from a patient treated with checkpoint blockade.

The CDR3 bases are TGTGCCTGGGCCAGACAGGGGGCAAATGAGCAGTTCTTC. This encodes CAWARQGANEQFF. V and J are TRBV30 and TRBJ2-1, with 10 bases aligning to TRBD1. V gave up 5 bases and J gave up 7 bases; unmatched junction bases: 5. From germline, CDR1 is GTSNPN and CDR2 SVGIG (reference sequence). This CDR3 region has 13 residues. Variable domain in full (rest from reference TRBV30 and TRBJ2-1): SQTIHQWPATLVQPVGSPLSLECTVEGTSNPNLYWYRQAAGRGLQLLFYSVGIGQISSEVPQNLSASRPQDRQFILSSKKLLLSDSGFYLCAWARQGANEQFFGPGTRLTVL.